These T cell receptor beta chains were read from a single sample in a study of technical replicates of blood from several donors. Some clones are missing from TCRdb's copy, which holds only in-frame ones; the method was immunoSEQ multiplex PCR. This sample has approximately 94,000 clones, with almost 97% found just once. The sample was T cells isolated from PBMCs. All receptors come from a human donor in good health. The conserved cysteine and the conserved F or W are not part of the CDR3 here. The size of a clone is reported for some rows only, either as once, few or many, or as a class for expanded clones.

abundance	v_gene	j_gene	CDR3aa
-	TRBV5-1	TRBJ2-3	ASSLDHGQVTDTQY
-	TRBV7-6	TRBJ2-5	ASSFGTAESETQY
-	TRBV7-2	TRBJ2-7	ASSLRTGETGQY
-	TRBV9	TRBJ2-7	ASSVAGGGSYEQY
-	TRBV6-5	TRBJ2-7	ASSFYRGSLYEQY
-	TRBV30	TRBJ2-2	AWSRGLAHTGELF
-	TRBV4-1	TRBJ1-5	ASSQDLASNQPQH
once	TRBV2	TRBJ1-5	ASSEREGYLYQPQH
once	TRBV29-1	TRBJ2-3	SVVDPEGADTQY
-	TRBV10-3	TRBJ2-7	AISVNTGTEYNEQY
-	TRBV7-9	TRBJ1-2	ASLGADGYT
-	TRBV20-1	TRBJ1-2	SARAGYGYT
-	TRBV6-1	TRBJ2-7	ASSSGTESYEQY
-	TRBV19	TRBJ2-7	ASSDRGAAYEQY
-	TRBV6-5	TRBJ2-7	ASSYPSTSGGYEQY
-	TRBV7-9	TRBJ1-2	ASSFGESGYT
-	TRBV5-8	TRBJ2-7	ASSSRLAGVFWEQY
-	TRBV28	TRBJ1-5	ASSSDRENQPQH
-	TRBV5-1	TRBJ2-5	ASSLVQPSQETQY
-	TRBV29-1	TRBJ2-5	SAGVSRQETQY
-	TRBV18	TRBJ1-1	ASSPRQAGGLTEAF
-	TRBV7-9	TRBJ2-7	ASSSTGQGSVYEQY
-	TRBV2	TRBJ2-1	ASSDTGSYNEQF
-	TRBV7-9	TRBJ2-7	ASSRNPGGLYEQY
-	TRBV2	TRBJ2-1	ASETGFIDEQF